This entry lists 30 T cell receptor beta chains sequenced from one sample in a study of T cells in women clearing cervical HPV infection. The data were produced by immunoSEQ multiplex PCR, yet TCRdb's version contains in-frame clones alone and is incomplete. The sample holds about 26,000 clones. Material for sequencing was blood buffy coat. Source of these receptors: a woman between 18 and 75 years old with a cervical HPV16 infection that either progressed to CIN3+ or cleared (not recorded which).

Notes on this clone: Read data end 3 residues before the CDR3 end; the end is taken from the germline J gene. The gene calls are TRBV7-6 and TRBJ2-5, with 7 nucleotides matching TRBD1. The trim removed 8 bases at V and 4 bases at J, leaving 10 bases unmatched. The CDR3 is 14 residues long. Germline V gene data show CDR1 as SGHVS and CDR2 as FNYEAQ. The sequenced CDR3 bases are TGTGCCAGCGGCATGACAGGGCTCAGAGAGACC. This translates into CASGMTGLRET. The whole CDR3 protein is CASGMTGLRETQYF. Complete variable domain (other parts from reference TRBV7-6 and TRBJ2-5): GAGVSQSPRYKVTKRGQDVALRCDPISGHVSLYWYRQALGQGPEFLTYFNYEAQQDKSGLPNDRFSAERPEGSISTLTIQRTEQRDSAMYRCASGMTGLRETQYFGPGTRLLVL.

A word on this clone: The read terminates 3 residues before the CDR3 end, so the remaining end is supplied by the germline J gene. The chain uses TRBV9 and TRBJ1-1, with D tentatively TRBD1 (5 bases). The germline V gene has CDR1 SGDLS and CDR2 YYNGEE. This CDR3 region has 16 residues. V lost 4 bases and J lost 0, with 16 bases in between. The CDR3 loop reads CASSPQPGHLNTEAFF. The sequenced part of the CDR3 DNA is TGTGCCAGCAGCCCTCAACCTGGACACCTGAACACTGAA.

Concerning this clone itself: The read terminates 3 residues ahead of where the CDR3 ends, so the germline J gene completes it. The chain has TRBV7-3 and TRBJ2-1; 8 nucleotides agree with TRBD2. The CDR3 covers 15 residues. Germline V CDR1 and CDR2: SGHTA, FQGTGA. V shed 2 bases and J 6 bases; nucleotides not matched to a gene: 6. The CDR3 DNA, read in part, is TGTGCCAGCAGCTTAGGAGCGGGAGTAGCCAATGAG. Its translation: CASSLGAGVANE. In full, the CDR3 reads CASSLGAGVANEQFF.

As to this clone: The sequence runs out 3 residues before the end of the CDR3; the remainder is reconstructed from the germline J gene. The V gene is TRBV9, the J gene TRBJ1-4, with TRBD1 as a possible D gene (5 bases). The germline V gene has CDR1 SGDLS and CDR2 YYNGEE. V lost 4 bases and J 5 bases, leaving 15 bases between the germline ends. The length of the CDR3 is 15 residues. CDR3: CASSPKVGGNEKLFF. The sequenced CDR3 bases are TGTGCCAGCAGCCCTAAGGTGGGGGGAAATGAAAAA.

For this clone: The read is 3 residues too short to cover the CDR3 end, so that end is filled in from the germline J gene. The gene calls are TRBV5-5 and TRBJ1-4; possibly TRBD1 for D (5 bases). This CDR3 spans 13 amino acids. The germline gives CDR1 SGHKS, CDR2 YYEKEE (reference sequence). V was trimmed by 9 bases and J by 0 bases, leaving 9 bases between them. CDR3 sequence reads: CATRQTTNEKLFF. Partial CDR3 DNA: TGTGCCACCCGACAGACAACTAATGAAAAA.

In the case of this clone: The CDR3 end falls 3 residues outside the read, so it is completed with the germline J gene. J is TRBJ1-2 and V is TRBV19, with a weak D call TRBD1 (6 bases). From germline, CDR1 is LNHDA and CDR2 SQIVND (reference sequence). This CDR3 has 13 residues. V lost 10 bases to trimming and J lost 3 bases, with 15 bases between them. CDR3 protein: CATKQGADYGYTF. The sequenced part of the CDR3 DNA is TGTGCCACTAAACAGGGAGCTGACTATGGC.

Turning to this clone: The read ends 3 residues early relative to the CDR3; the germline J gene fills the gap. This rearrangement joins TRBV5-1 to TRBJ1-1; 7 nucleotides agree with TRBD1. Trimming at V came to 4 bases and at J to 2 bases, leaving 2 bases not matched to a gene. Germline assignment: CDR1 SGHRS and CDR2 YFSETQ. The CDR3 extends over 13 amino acids. Partial CDR3 DNA: TGCGCCAGCAGCCGGGACAGTAACACTGAA. Its translation: CASSRDSNTE. Given in full, the CDR3 is CASSRDSNTEAFF.

Details on this clone: The sequenced fragment ends 3 residues before the CDR3 boundary, so the rest is inferred from the germline J gene. This chain uses TRBV5-5 with TRBJ1-5; D is undetermined. The CDR3 runs 13 residues. Germline-derived CDR1 and CDR2 are SGHKS and YYEKEE (reference sequence). Trimming shortened V by 2 bases and J by 7 bases, and 10 bases separated the two germline ends. The CDR3 sequence is CASSFDIGQPQHF. The sequenced CDR3 bases are TGTGCCAGCAGCTTTGACATTGGCCAGCCC.

Concerning this clone itself: The read is 3 residues too short to cover the CDR3 end, so that end is filled in from the germline J gene. The V gene is TRBV7-6, the J gene TRBJ1-1, with D perhaps TRBD1 (5 bases). The CDR3 has 15 amino acids. Between the trimmed V and J ends, which lost 5 bases and 0 bases, there was a span of 13 bases. Germline values: CDR1 SGHVS, CDR2 FNYEAQ. CDR3 bases read: TGTGCCAGCAGCCCCAGACAGAGTTTGAACACTGAA. Translating gives CASSPRQSLNTE. The full CDR3 protein reads CASSPRQSLNTEAFF. Together with reference TRBV7-6 and TRBJ1-1, the CDR3 gives the full variable domain: GAGVSQSPRYKVTKRGQDVALRCDPISGHVSLYWYRQALGQGPEFLTYFNYEAQQDKSGLPNDRFSAERPEGSISTLTIQRTEQRDSAMYRCASSPRQSLNTEAFFGQGTRLTVV.

Concerning this clone itself: At one boundary the junction diverges from the germline segment, which might be a read error. The read is 3 residues too short to cover the CDR3 end, so that end is filled in from the germline J gene. Other DNA sequences in this sample translate to the same CDR3. J is TRBJ1-3 and V is TRBV18, with D perhaps TRBD1 (5 bases). The CDR3 is 17 amino acids. Germline V CDR1 and CDR2: KGHSH, LQKENI. CDR3 DNA, as far as it was read: TGTGCCAGCTCACCACAGAATTTAGGGGAACCTGGAAACACA. Protein sequence: CASSPQNLGEPGNT. The CDR3 reads in full as CASSPQNLGEPGNTIYF. Based on the CDR3 plus reference TRBV18 and TRBJ1-3, the full variable domain is NAGVMQNPRHLVRRRGQEARLRCSPMKGHSHVYWYRQLPEEGLKFMVYLQKENIIDESGMPKERFSAEFPKEGPSILRIQQVVRGDSAAYFCASSPQNLGEPGNTIYFGEGSWLTVV.

For this clone: The DNA ends 3 residues before the CDR3 does, and the rest of the CDR3 is filled in from the germline J gene. V is TRBV7-2 and J is TRBJ2-1; weak D call: TRBD1 (5 bases). CDR3 length: 13 amino acids. V lost 1 base to trimming and J lost 6 bases, with 7 bases between them. CDR1 is SGHTA and CDR2 is FQGNSA in the germline V gene. CDR3 bases read: TGTGCCAGCAGCTTAGGACAGATCAATGAG. This translates into CASSLGQINE. From start to end, the CDR3 is CASSLGQINEQFF.

In regard to this clone: The CDR3 is cut off 3 residues early in the read; its end comes from the germline J gene. The chain uses TRBV6-2 or TRBV6-3 and TRBJ2-1, with a possible D match to TRBD2 (5 bases). Trimming stripped 1 base from V and 7 bases from J, with 8 bases between. Germline V gene lookup returns CDR1 MNHEY and CDR2 SVGEGT. The CDR3 has 13 residues. Partial CDR3 DNA: TGTGCCAGCAGTTACTATCCGGGGAATGAG. Protein sequence: CASSYYPGNE. The full CDR3 sequence reads CASSYYPGNEQFF.

With respect to this clone: A read error may account for a junction end that differs from germline. From the germline J gene comes the end of the CDR3, since the read stops 3 residues before it. The chain recombines TRBV7-6 with TRBJ2-3; 12 positions match TRBD2. Germline V gene lookup returns CDR1 SGHVS and CDR2 FNYEAQ. CDR3 size: 16 residues. The CDR3 bases that were read are TGTGCCAGCAGCCTAGCGGGGGGGCGGAGCACAGATACG. As protein: CASSLAGGRSTDT. The full CDR3 reads CASSLAGGRSTDTQYF.

As for this clone: The sequenced fragment ends 3 residues before the CDR3 boundary, so the rest is inferred from the germline J gene. The chain couples TRBV18 to TRBJ2-3, with unresolved D. This CDR3 region has 14 residues. The germline gives CDR1 KGHSH, CDR2 LQKENI. V was cut by 0 bases and J by 4 bases, with 8 bases left in between. The sequenced CDR3 bases are TGTGCCAGCTCACCACCGTCTAGAGCAGATACG. Amino acids: CASSPPSRADT. The whole CDR3 sequence reads CASSPPSRADTQYF.

Of note for this clone: The read falls 3 residues short of the CDR3 end, and the missing part is taken from the germline J gene. The rearrangement uses TRBV18 and TRBJ1-5, with D hard to call. Germline values: CDR1 KGHSH, CDR2 LQKENI. Deletions cut 3 bases from V and 2 bases from J, with 11 bases between. The CDR3 consists of 15 residues. The part of the CDR3 DNA that was read is TGTGCCAGCTCACCTCAAGGTTTTGGCAATCAGCCC. Translated, it gives CASSPQGFGNQP. The full CDR3 protein reads CASSPQGFGNQPQHF.

A remark on this clone: The read gets to within 3 residues of the CDR3 end, and the germline J gene fills in the rest. The chain has TRBV7-9 and TRBJ2-3, with D perhaps TRBD2 (7 bases). Germline V gene sequence: CDR1 SEHNR, CDR2 FQNEAQ (reference sequence). The CDR3 loop spans 13 amino acids. This CDR3 reads CASSLGGGQPQYF. The CDR3 DNA, read in part, is TGTGCCAGCAGCTTAGGGGGGGGCCAGCCG.

Turning to this clone: The read ends 3 residues before the CDR3 terminus; that terminus is restored from the germline J gene. The V gene is TRBV2, the J gene TRBJ1-5; TRBD1 matches at 7 bases. CDR3 length equals 15 residues. The junction had 11 bases not matched to a gene; V was cut back by 6 bases and J by 6 bases. In germline, CDR1 is SNHLY, CDR2 FYNNEI. The CDR3 sequence: CASRLETGRGQPQHF. The covered CDR3 bases are TGTGCCAGCAGACTGGAGACAGGGAGGGGTCAGCCC. The full variable domain, completed using reference TRBV2 and TRBJ1-5, is EPEVTQTPSHQVTQMGQEVILRCVPISNHLYFYWYRQILGQKVEFLVSFYNNEISEKSEIFDDQFSVERPDGSNFTLKIRSTKLEDSAMYFCASRLETGRGQPQHFGDGTRLSIL.

Note on this clone: Coverage ceases 3 residues before the CDR3 finishes, and the germline J gene fills in the end. The chain employs TRBV5-4 and TRBJ2-7, with 8 bases that match TRBD2. Germline V CDR1 and CDR2: SGHNT, YYREEE (reference sequence). The CDR3 contains 15 residues. Trimming at V came to 4 bases and at J to 3 bases, leaving 9 bases not matched to a gene. CDR3 DNA (partial): TGTGCCAGCAGCCCAGCGGGAGCTAGTAGCTACGAG. It is translated as CASSPAGASSYE. The full CDR3 protein reads CASSPAGASSYEQYF. Drawing the rest from reference TRBV5-4 and TRBJ2-7, the complete variable domain is ETGVTQSPTHLIKTRGQQVTLRCSSQSGHNTVSWYQQALGQGPQFIFQYYREEENGRGNFPPRFSGLQFPNYSSELNVNALELDDSALYLCASSPAGASSYEQYFGPGTRLTVT.

Details on this clone: The read ends 3 residues shy of where the CDR3 ends; the end is completed using the germline J gene. The chain carries TRBV19 and TRBJ1-3; TRBD1 matches at 7 bases. Trimming cost V 10 bases and J 5 bases; bases outside gene matches: 17. This CDR3 has 16 amino acids. Germline values: CDR1 LNHDA, CDR2 SQIVND (reference sequence). The CDR3 here is CATVSPKGGFRNTIYF. The DNA read from the CDR3 is TGTGCCACCGTAAGCCCAAAAGGGGGCTTTAGAAACACC.

About this clone itself: Read coverage stops 3 residues before the CDR3 terminus; the germline J gene supplies the remainder. The chain is built from TRBV28 and TRBJ2-7; a weak D match, TRBD2 (6 bases). The CDR3 runs to 15 residues. The germline V and J ends were trimmed by 8 bases and 3 bases, with 20 bases remaining between them. From germline, CDR1 is MDHEN and CDR2 SYDVKM. Partial CDR3 DNA: TGTGCCAGCGCGATCGGAGGGGCTCTCATCTACGAG. This gives the protein CASAIGGALIYE. From start to end, the CDR3 is CASAIGGALIYEQYF.

Remarks on this clone: The CDR3 end lies 3 residues beyond the end of the read and is filled in from the germline J gene. The rearrangement uses TRBV30 and TRBJ2-3, with D maybe TRBD1 (6 bases). Looked up from germline, CDR1 is GTSNPN and CDR2 is SVGIG (reference sequence). The CDR3 loop spans 16 amino acids. Incomplete CDR3 DNA: TGTGCCTGGAGTCCCCGGGCCCACAGGGTCAATCAGCCG. This encodes CAWSPRAHRVNQP. The entire CDR3 sequence reads CAWSPRAHRVNQPQYF.

Worth noting for this clone: The CDR3 goes on 3 residues after the read ends, and that part is filled in from the germline J gene. The chain couples TRBV19 to TRBJ2-3, with no clear D. V lost 6 bases and J lost 0, with 7 bases in between. The germline V gene has CDR1 LNHDA and CDR2 SQIVND (reference sequence). The CDR3 covers 13 residues. CDR3 amino acids: CASSRVSTDTQYF. The CDR3 bases that were read are TGTGCCAGTAGCCGCGTTAGCACAGATACG.

A note on this clone: The read is 3 residues too short to cover the CDR3 end, so that end is filled in from the germline J gene. The genes are TRBV30 and TRBJ1-2; no reliable D call. The germline gives CDR1 GTSNPN, CDR2 SVGIG (reference sequence). The CDR3 runs to 15 residues. CDR3 bases read: TGTGCCTGGAGTGTAGGCCTAGCACGGTACAATGAC. Its protein product is CAWSVGLARYND. The full CDR3 sequence reads CAWSVGLARYNDYTF.

With respect to this clone: Read sequence stops 3 residues before the CDR3 end, and the germline J gene provides the missing end. The chain is built from TRBV5-1 and TRBJ1-6; 8 bases line up with TRBD1. The CDR3 totals 17 residues. CDR1 and CDR2 from the germline V gene are SGHRS and YFSETQ. V dropped 4 bases and J dropped 5; count of bases not matched to a gene: 11. The CDR3 protein is CASSRQTGERHNSPLHF. CDR3 DNA (partial): TGCGCCAGCAGCCGACAGACAGGGGAACGACATAATTCACCC.

Notes on this clone: The read ends 3 residues early relative to the CDR3; the germline J gene fills the gap. The chain has TRBV30 and TRBJ2-4; D remains unclear. Germline lookup yields CDR1 GTSNPN and CDR2 SVGIG (reference sequence). The CDR3 length is 12 residues. The CDR3 protein is CAWSQHIRGQYF. Incomplete CDR3 DNA: TGTGCCTGGAGCCAACATATCCGAGGT.

Details on this clone: The read gets to within 3 residues of the CDR3 end, and the germline J gene fills in the rest. The chain recombines TRBV7-9 with TRBJ1-1, with D maybe TRBD1 (6 bases). Per the germline V gene, CDR1 is SEHNR and CDR2 is FQNEAQ (reference sequence). CDR3 length: 13 amino acids. Trimming pared 5 bases from V and 2 bases from J, leaving 9 bases between. CDR3 protein: CASSKQGNTEAFF. Partial CDR3 DNA: TGTGCCAGCAGCAAACAGGGTAACACTGAA.

CDR3 in amino acids: CASSLGGGTEAFF. CDR3 bases read: TGCGCCAGCAGCTTGGGGGGGGGCACTGAA. The chain combines TRBV5-1 with TRBJ1-1; D might be TRBD1 (5 bases). The CDR3 goes on 3 residues after the read ends, and that part is filled in from the germline J gene. Germline CDR1 SGHRS, CDR2 YFSETQ. Between the trimmed V and J ends, which lost 0 bases and 4 bases, there was a span of 7 bases. This CDR3 contains 13 residues.

Worth noting for this clone: The read stops 3 residues short of the end of the CDR3; the missing end is completed from the germline J gene. This sequence joins TRBV12-3 or TRBV12-4 and TRBJ2-7; 8 bases match TRBD1. V gave up 5 bases and J gave up 4 bases; unmatched junction bases: 7. This CDR3 comprises 14 residues. The CDR3 here is CASSLQGVGYEQYF. The DNA read from the CDR3 is TGTGCCAGCAGTCTACAGGGGGTGGGGTACGAG.

In regard to this clone: From the germline J gene comes the end of the CDR3, since the read stops 3 residues before it. The chain employs TRBV6-1 and TRBJ1-2; D not resolved. The CDR3 consists of 15 residues. Germline CDR1 MNHNS, CDR2 SASEGT. The CDR3 sequence is CASSEALRGFGDYTF. CDR3 DNA, as far as it was read: TGTGCCAGCAGTGAAGCGCTTCGGGGATTCGGCGAC.

Of note for this clone: With the read ending 3 residues before the CDR3 end, the germline J gene is used to fill in that end. The genes are TRBV7-3 and TRBJ2-1; 11 nucleotides match TRBD2. After removal of 0 bases from V and 4 bases from J, the junction contained 5 bases not matched to a gene. This CDR3 is 17 amino acids long. Germline V gives CDR1 SGHTA, CDR2 FQGTGA. The CDR3 loop reads CASSLTSGGGTYNEQFF. The sequenced CDR3 bases are TGTGCCAGCAGCTTAACTAGCGGGGGGGGAACATACAATGAG.